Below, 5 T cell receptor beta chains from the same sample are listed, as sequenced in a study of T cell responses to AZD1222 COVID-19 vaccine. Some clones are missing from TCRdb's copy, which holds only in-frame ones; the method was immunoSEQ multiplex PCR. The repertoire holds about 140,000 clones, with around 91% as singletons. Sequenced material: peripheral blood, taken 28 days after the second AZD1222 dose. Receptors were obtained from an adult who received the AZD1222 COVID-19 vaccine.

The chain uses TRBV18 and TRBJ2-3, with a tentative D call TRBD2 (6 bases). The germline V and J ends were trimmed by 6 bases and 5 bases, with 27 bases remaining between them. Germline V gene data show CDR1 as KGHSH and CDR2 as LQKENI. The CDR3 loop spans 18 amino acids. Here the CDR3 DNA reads TGTGCCAGCTCCCCAGTAGGAATAATCGGGAGCTGGGTAGATACGCAGTATTTT. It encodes CASSPVGIIGSWVDTQYF.

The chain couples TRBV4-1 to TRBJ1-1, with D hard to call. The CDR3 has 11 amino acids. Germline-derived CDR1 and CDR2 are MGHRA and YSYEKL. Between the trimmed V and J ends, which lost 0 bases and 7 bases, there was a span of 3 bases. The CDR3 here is CASSQEFEAFF. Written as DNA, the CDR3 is TGCGCCAGCAGCCAAGAGTTTGAAGCTTTCTTT.

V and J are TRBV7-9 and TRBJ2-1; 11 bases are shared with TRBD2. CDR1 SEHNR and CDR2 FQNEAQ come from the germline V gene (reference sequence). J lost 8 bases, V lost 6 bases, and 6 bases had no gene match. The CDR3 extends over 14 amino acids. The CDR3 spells CASRIAGGRDEQFF. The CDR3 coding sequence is TGTGCCAGCAGGATAGCGGGAGGGCGGGATGAGCAGTTCTTC.

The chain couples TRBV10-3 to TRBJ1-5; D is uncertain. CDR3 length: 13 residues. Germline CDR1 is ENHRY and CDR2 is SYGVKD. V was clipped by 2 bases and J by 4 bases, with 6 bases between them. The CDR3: CAISEGTNQPQHF. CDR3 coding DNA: TGTGCCATCAGTGAGGGAACGAATCAGCCCCAGCATTTT.

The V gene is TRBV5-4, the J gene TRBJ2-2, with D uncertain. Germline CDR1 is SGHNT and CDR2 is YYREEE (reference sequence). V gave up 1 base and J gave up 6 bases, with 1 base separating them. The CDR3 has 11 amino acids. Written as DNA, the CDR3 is TGTGCCAGCAGCTTGTCCGGGGAGCTGTTTTTT. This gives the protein CASSLSGELFF.